This TCR beta chain was captured in a study of cytomegalovirus exposure and HLA in healthy donors. Whole-study context: An earlier analysis found 100 million or so unique TCR beta sequences from about 190 million T cells. Broader study findings: The Asian-associated ancestry cluster reportedly had fewer N-insertions than the approximately 690-donor mean in a later analysis. Data from an earlier analysis indicated that most TCR beta V segments were productive either about 87% or about 30% of the time. There were a few CMV-associated chains whose specificity for CMV antigens was confirmed in vitro.

About this clone itself: Its antigen is unknown.

Amplification used 60 Vbeta primers and 13 Jbeta primers. TCRdb's copy holds only in-frame clones and misses some; the assay was immunoSEQ multiplex PCR. The table shows about 81,000 clones, with 85% to 90% occurring only once. From germline, CDR1 is KGHSH and CDR2 LQKENI. The trim removed 6 bases at V and 5 bases at J, leaving 17 bases unmatched. The CDR3 contains 18 residues. The rearrangement uses TRBV18 and TRBJ1-4, with 8 bases that match TRBD1. The sequenced sample consisted of PBMCs. The receptor was isolated from a man younger than 35 in good health and CMV-seronegative. The DNA of the CDR3 is TGTGCCAGCTCGGCCGGACAGGGAGCCATACTAACAAATGAAAAACTGTTTTTT. This codes for CASSAGQGAILTNEKLFF.